This TCR beta chain was sequenced during a study of shared clonotypes between healthy human individuals. Trimming at V came to 5 bases and at J to 5 bases, leaving 14 bases not matched to a gene. Per the germline V gene, CDR1 is SGHAT and CDR2 is FQNNGV. CDR3 length equals 16 residues. Assay used: immunoSEQ multiplex PCR; TCRdb lists only in-frame clones, some missing. This sample has hundreds of thousands of clones; more than 75% occur once, and the top ten carry about a sixth. The chain has TRBV11-2 and TRBJ2-5; 7 bases align to TRBD2. The material sequenced was memory CD8+ T cells sorted from blood. This sample's subset: CD45RO+ cells pooled with CCR7-negative TemRA cells. This clonotype was obtained from a man aged 18 to 29 in good health. The CDR3 protein is CASSTGDGRLRETQYF. The CDR3 DNA reads TGTGCCAGCAGCACCGGGGACGGGAGGTTGAGGGAGACCCAGTACTTC.